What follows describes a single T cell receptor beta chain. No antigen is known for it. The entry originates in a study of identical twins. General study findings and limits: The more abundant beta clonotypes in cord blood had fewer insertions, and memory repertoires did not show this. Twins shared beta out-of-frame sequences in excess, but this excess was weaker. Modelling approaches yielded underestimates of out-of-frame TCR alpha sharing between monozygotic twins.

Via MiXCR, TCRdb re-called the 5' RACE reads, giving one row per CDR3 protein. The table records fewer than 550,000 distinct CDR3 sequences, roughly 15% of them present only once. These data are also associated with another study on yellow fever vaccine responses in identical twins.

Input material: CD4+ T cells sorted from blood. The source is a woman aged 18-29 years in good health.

CDR3 sequence (DNA): TGCGCCAGCAGTGACATAGCGGGGACCGGGGAGCTGTTTTTT. It translates to CASSDIAGTGELFF. The chain combines TRBV10-1 with TRBJ2-2; 8 positions agree with TRBD2. J was trimmed by 5 bases and V by 3 bases; bases with no gene match: 2. Germline CDR1 and CDR2: WNHNN and SYGVQD (reference sequence). CDR3 length equals 14 residues.